The source of this TCR beta chain is a study of blood T cell repertoires in COVID-19 (dated by TCRdb to the early 2020s). Background on the whole study: Samples from collaborators originated in the United States, Italy and Spain and spanned both the acute and convalescent phases of COVID-19. Subjects who had been exposed to COVID-19, were actively infected with it, or had recovered from it provided the deeply sampled blood TCRbeta repertoires that made up the dataset. Where available, HLA class I and class II types were obtained from metadata supplied by the sample provider rather than from assay-based typing. The samples were drawn from two sources: the first 160 participants of the ongoing ImmuneRACE study, and 950 to 1,500 subjects contributed by 6 global collaborators. The prospective study material was composed of cDNA or gDNA derived from T cells, B-cell-depleted T cells, or PBMCs. A de-identified subject ID, COVID-19 status, age in years and sex were almost always included in the sample metadata. A freely available public database, intended as a resource for researchers studying the immune response to SARS-CoV-2, is where the repertoires were released.

TCRbeta CDR3 regions were amplified from genomic DNA by means of the immunoSEQ Assay, a bias-controlled multiplex PCR. Regarding the original processing steps: The number of nucleated cells in each sample was estimated by amplification of reference gene primers within the assay. To quantify the absolute abundance of each unique TCRbeta CDR3 rearrangement, sequence reads were collapsed and filtered. For each sample, productive Simpson clonality was calculated as the square root of Simpson's diversity index across productive rearrangements. TCRdb took this table from immuneACCESS and kept in-frame rearrangements with V and J called. Such tables lack part of the clones; where checked against another copy, unresolved V genes explain under half of the gap, and the rest is unexplained. The D gene and trimming were derived from the DNA, and the V and J assignments and clone size from that table. Counted in this sample were a few hundred thousand clones; 70% to 90% of them appeared once. The ten largest clones represent 1.4% of the sample.

V is pared back by 3 bases and J by 0 bases, with 6 bases lying between the germline termini. The germline V gene encodes CDR1 DFQATT and CDR2 SNEGSKA (reference sequence). The CDR3 has 14 amino acids, counting the end cysteine and phenylalanine. The sequence is cut down to CDR3 DNA, 42 bases in frame from base 1. Beyond this particular receptor, the publication reports: The quantity of clinical and demographic metadata differed by source and by participant and was supplied without curation.

Participants in the prospective study were enrolled through a virtual design, were aged about 18 to 100 years, and lived in roughly 24 United States geographic areas. In the prospective study, cohorts were assigned on the basis of participant-reported clinical history obtained from a screening survey and a study questionnaire. A participant counted as exposed if, within 2 weeks of entering the study, that participant had been in contact with someone who had a PCR-confirmed or clinician-diagnosed COVID-19 case. In the prospective study, mobile phlebotomists collected whole blood, serum and a nasopharyngeal or oropharyngeal swab from each participant. Prospective study participants could optionally give additional blood draws and questionnaires over a roughly 2-month period. Blood samples from the prospective study were shipped frozen or at room temperature prior to DNA extraction. Worth noting for this clone: Its antigen is still unknown. No per-base quality is available; no much larger clone lies one base away.

The rearranged segments are TRBV20-1 and TRBJ1-6; no D gene can be assigned with confidence. Sequenced: PBMCs or T cells enriched from blood (not recorded which). The TCR was taken from a young woman who had been exposed to COVID-19. DNA sequence: TGCAGTGCTAGTTCCAGCTCCTATAATTCACCCCTCCACTTT. Translated, it gives CSASSSSYNSPLHF.